Listed here are 8 T cell receptor beta chains from one sample, sequenced in a study of blood T cell repertoires in COVID-19. The table came from immunoSEQ multiplex PCR; TCRdb's copy has only in-frame clones and leaves some out. Of approximately 190,000 clones in the sample, roughly 80% were seen once. Material for sequencing was peripheral blood. The receptors come from a woman aged 40 to 50 with acute or convalescent COVID-19.

The chain uses TRBV12-5 and TRBJ2-1; D is perhaps TRBD2 (6 bases). With 2 bases removed from V and 0 bases from J, the gap between germline ends came to 11 bases. This CDR3 region has 16 residues. The germline CDR1 and CDR2 sequences are LGHNT and FRNRAP. CDR3 sequence: CASGLLVGGSYNEQFF. The CDR3 DNA reads TGTGCTAGTGGTTTGTTAGTGGGGGGCTCCTACAATGAGCAGTTCTTC.

The chain employs TRBV10-1 and TRBJ1-2; D unresolved. V was clipped by 5 bases and J by 3 bases, with 7 bases between them. Looked up from germline, CDR1 is WNHNN and CDR2 is SYGVQD (reference sequence). The CDR3 is 12 residues long. The CDR3 sequence: CASSKDYYGYTF. CDR3 nucleotides: TGCGCCAGCAGTAAAGACTACTATGGCTACACCTTC.

The chain links TRBV27 to TRBJ1-6; D is ambiguous. Germline CDR1 and CDR2: MNHEY and SMNVEV (reference sequence). CDR3 length: 14 amino acids. V dropped 2 bases and J dropped 7 bases, with 9 bases sitting between them. The CDR3 protein is CASSLGRTNSPLHF. CDR3 bases: TGTGCCAGCAGTTTAGGGAGGACGAATTCACCCCTCCACTTT.

CDR3: CASSIGLGSPYEQYF. CDR3 nucleotides: TGTGCCAGTAGTATAGGGCTCGGGTCTCCCTACGAGCAGTACTTC. V usage is TRBV19 and J usage is TRBJ2-7; D remains unclear. The germline V gene encodes CDR1 LNHDA and CDR2 SQIVND (reference sequence). This CDR3 is 15 amino acids long. V was trimmed by 1 base and J by 2 bases, leaving 12 bases between them.

Concerning this clone itself: An end of the junction differs from the germline gene, which may be a read error. The chain couples TRBV12-3 or TRBV12-4 to TRBJ2-1; TRBD1 aligns across 8 bases. The CDR3 spans 13 residues. The CDR3 DNA sequence: TGTGCCAGCAGCCGACAGGGGAAGGGTTTTATGGTCTTC. Translation: CASSRQGKGFMVF.

This chain links TRBV3-1 (or the pseudogene TRBV3-2) with TRBJ2-3, with 12 bases that match TRBD2. CDR3 size: 16 residues. The germline CDR1 and CDR2 sequences are LGHDT and YNNKEL (reference sequence). Trimming at V came to 5 bases and at J to 6 bases, leaving 9 bases not matched to a gene. The CDR3 spells CASSGSLTSGGDTQYF. The CDR3 region has the DNA TGTGCCAGCAGCGGGTCCCTGACTAGCGGGGGTGATACGCAGTATTTT.

This rearrangement joins TRBV29-1 to TRBJ2-7, with D unresolved. From germline, CDR1 is SQVTM and CDR2 ANQGSEA. The germline V and J ends were trimmed by 6 bases and 6 bases, with 12 bases remaining between them. CDR3 length equals 11 residues. CDR3 DNA: TGCAGCGTGCTGCTTATGCGCGAGCAGTACTTC. Its translation is CSVLLMREQYF.

V and J are TRBV6-2 or TRBV6-3 and TRBJ1-5, with 9 bases fitting TRBD1. The germline CDR1 and CDR2 sequences are MNHEY and SVGEGT. This CDR3 region has 16 residues. Trimming cost V 3 bases and J 7 bases; bases outside gene matches: 10. The chain's CDR3 is CASSYNRTGADQPQHF. DNA for the CDR3: TGTGCCAGCAGTTATAACCGGACAGGGGCCGACCAGCCCCAGCATTTT.